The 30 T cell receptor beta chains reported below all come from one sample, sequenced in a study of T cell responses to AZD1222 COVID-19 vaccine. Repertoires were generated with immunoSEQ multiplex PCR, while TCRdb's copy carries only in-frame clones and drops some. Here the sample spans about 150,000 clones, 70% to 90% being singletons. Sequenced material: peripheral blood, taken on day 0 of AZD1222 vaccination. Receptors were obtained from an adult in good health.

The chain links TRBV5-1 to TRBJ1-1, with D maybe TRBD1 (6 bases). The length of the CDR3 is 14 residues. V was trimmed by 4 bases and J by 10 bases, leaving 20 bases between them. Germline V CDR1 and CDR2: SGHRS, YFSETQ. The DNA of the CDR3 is TGCGCCAGCAGCACACAGGGCACCTCTTACGGAGCTTTCTTT. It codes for CASSTQGTSYGAFF.

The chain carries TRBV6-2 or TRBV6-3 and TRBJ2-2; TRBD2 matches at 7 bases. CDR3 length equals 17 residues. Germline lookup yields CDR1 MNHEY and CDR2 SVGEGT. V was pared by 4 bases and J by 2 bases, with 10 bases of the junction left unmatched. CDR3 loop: CASSSAGAGDNTGELFF. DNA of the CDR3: TGTGCCAGCAGTTCCGCCGGGGCGGGGGACAACACCGGGGAGCTGTTTTTT.

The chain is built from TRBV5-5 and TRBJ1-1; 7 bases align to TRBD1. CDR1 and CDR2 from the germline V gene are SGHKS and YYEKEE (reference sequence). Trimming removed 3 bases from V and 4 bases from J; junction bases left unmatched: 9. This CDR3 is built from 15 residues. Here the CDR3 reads CASSYFQGVSTEAFF. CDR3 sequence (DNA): TGTGCCAGCAGCTACTTCCAGGGGGTATCCACTGAAGCTTTCTTT.

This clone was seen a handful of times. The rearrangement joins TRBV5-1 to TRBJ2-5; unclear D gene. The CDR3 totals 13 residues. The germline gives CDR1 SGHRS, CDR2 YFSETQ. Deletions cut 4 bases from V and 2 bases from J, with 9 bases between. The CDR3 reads CASSLDGQETQYF. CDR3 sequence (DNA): TGCGCCAGCAGCCTGGACGGGCAAGAGACCCAGTACTTC.

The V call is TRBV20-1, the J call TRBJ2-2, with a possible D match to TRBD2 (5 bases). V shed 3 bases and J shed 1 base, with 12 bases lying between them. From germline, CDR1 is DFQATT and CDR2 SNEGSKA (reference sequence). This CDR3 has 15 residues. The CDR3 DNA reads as TGCAGTGCTAGTCTTCGGGGTTGGAACACCGGGGAGCTGTTTTTT. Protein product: CSASLRGWNTGELFF.

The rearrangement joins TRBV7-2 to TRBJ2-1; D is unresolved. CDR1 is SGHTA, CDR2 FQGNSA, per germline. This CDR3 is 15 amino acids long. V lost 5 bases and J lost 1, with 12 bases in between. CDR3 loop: CASSILGDSYNEQFF. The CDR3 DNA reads TGTGCCAGCAGCATCCTTGGGGATTCCTACAATGAGCAGTTCTTC.

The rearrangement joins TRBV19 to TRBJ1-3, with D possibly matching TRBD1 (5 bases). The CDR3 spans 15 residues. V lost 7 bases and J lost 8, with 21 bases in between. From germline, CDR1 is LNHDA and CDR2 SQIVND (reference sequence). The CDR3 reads CASTTPGRGSDTIYF. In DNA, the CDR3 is TGTGCCAGTACCACCCCGGGGAGGGGTAGCGACACCATATATTTT. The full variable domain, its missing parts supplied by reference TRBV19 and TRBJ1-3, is DGGITQSPKYLFRKEGQNVTLSCEQNLNHDAMYWYRQDPGQGLRLIYYSQIVNDFQKGDIAEGYSVSREKKESFPLTVTSAQKNPTAFYLCASTTPGRGSDTIYFGEGSWLTVV.

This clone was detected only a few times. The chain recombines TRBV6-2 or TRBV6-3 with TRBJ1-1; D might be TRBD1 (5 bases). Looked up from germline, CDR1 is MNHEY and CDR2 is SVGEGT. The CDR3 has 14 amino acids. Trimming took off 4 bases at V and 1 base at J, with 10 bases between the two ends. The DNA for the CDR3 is TGTGCCAGCAGTTCCTTAACAGGGAACACTGAAGCTTTCTTT. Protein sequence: CASSSLTGNTEAFF.

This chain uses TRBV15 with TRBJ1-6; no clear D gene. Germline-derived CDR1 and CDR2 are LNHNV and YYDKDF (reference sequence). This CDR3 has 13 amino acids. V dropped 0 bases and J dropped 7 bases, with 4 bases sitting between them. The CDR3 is CATSRDVNSPLHF. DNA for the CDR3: TGTGCCACCAGCAGAGATGTGAATTCACCCCTCCACTTT. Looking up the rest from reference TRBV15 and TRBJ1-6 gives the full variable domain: DAMVIQNPRYQVTQFGKPVTLSCSQTLNHNVMYWYQQKSSQAPKLLFHYYDKDFNNEADTPDNFQSRRPNTSFCFLDIRSPGLGDTAMYLCATSRDVNSPLHFGNGTRLTVT.

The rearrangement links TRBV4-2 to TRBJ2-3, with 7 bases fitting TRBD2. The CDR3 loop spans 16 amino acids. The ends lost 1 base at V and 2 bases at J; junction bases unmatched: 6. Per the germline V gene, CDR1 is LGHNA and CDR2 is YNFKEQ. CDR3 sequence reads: CASSQGGGLHTDTQYF. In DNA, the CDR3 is TGTGCCAGCAGCCAAGGTGGGGGACTACACACAGATACGCAGTATTTT.

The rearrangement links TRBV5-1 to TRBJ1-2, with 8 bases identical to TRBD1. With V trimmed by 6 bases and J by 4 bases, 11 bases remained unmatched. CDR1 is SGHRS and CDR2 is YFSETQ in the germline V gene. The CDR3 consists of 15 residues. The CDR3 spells CASTLTTGAIYGYTF. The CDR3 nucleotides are TGCGCCAGCACCCTTACGACAGGGGCGATCTATGGCTACACCTTC.

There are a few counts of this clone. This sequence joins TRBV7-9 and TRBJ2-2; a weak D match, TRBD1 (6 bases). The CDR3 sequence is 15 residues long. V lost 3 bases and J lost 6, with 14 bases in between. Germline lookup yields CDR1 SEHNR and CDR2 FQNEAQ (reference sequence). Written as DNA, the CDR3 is TGTGCCAGCAGCTTTACAGGGCAAGAACCCGGGGAGCTGTTTTTT. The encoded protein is CASSFTGQEPGELFF.

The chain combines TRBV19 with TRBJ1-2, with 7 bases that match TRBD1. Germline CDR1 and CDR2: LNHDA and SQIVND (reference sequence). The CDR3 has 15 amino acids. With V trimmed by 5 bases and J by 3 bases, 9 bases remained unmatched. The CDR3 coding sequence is TGTGCCAGTAGTCAAATACCGGGACAGCACTATGGCTACACCTTC. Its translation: CASSQIPGQHYGYTF.

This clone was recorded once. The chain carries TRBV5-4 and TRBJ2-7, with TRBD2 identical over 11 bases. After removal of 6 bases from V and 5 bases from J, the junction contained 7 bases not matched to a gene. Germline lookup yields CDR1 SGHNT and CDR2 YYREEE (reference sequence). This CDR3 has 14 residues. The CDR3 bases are TGTGCCAGCACCATAGCGGGGGGGCCGAACGAGCAGTACTTC. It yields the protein CASTIAGGPNEQYF.

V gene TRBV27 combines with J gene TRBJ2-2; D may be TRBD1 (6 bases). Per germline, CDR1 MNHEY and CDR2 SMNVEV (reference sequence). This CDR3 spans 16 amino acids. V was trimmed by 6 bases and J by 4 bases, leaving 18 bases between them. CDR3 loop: CASRPDRPPLTGELFF. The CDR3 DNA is TGTGCCAGCAGGCCCGACAGGCCACCTCTCACCGGGGAGCTGTTTTTT.

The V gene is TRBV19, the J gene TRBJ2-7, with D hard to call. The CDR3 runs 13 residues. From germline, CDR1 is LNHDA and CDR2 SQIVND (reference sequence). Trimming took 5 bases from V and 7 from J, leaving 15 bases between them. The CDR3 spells CASSSAGLREQYF. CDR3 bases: TGTGCCAGTAGTTCTGCCGGATTGCGGGAGCAGTACTTC.

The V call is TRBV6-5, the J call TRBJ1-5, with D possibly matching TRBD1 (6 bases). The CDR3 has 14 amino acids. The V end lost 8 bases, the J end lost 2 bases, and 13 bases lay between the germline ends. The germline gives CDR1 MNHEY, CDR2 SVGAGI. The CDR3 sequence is CASYGGGRNQPQHF. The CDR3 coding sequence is TGTGCCAGCTATGGCGGGGGGCGCAATCAGCCCCAGCATTTT.

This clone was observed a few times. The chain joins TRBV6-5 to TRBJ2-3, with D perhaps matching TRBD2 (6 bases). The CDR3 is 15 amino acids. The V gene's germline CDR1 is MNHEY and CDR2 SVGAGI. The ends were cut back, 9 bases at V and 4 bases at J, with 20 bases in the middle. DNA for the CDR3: TGTGCCAGTAAAAGGACTACTGTCGATGCAGATACGCAGTATTTT. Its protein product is CASKRTTVDADTQYF.

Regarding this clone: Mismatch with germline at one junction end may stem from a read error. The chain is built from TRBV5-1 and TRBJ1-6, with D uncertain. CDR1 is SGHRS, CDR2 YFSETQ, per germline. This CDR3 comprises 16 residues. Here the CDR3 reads CASSSNSGSFNSPLHF. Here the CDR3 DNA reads TGCGCCAGCAGCTCAAACTCCGGGTCCTTTAATTCACCCCTCCACTTT. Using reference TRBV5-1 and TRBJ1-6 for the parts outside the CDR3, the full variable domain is KAGVTQTPRYLIKTRGQQVTLSCSPISGHRSVSWYQQTPGQGLQFLFEYFSETQRNKGNFPGRFSGRQFSNSRSEMNVSTLELGDSALYLCASSSNSGSFNSPLHFGNGTRLTVT.

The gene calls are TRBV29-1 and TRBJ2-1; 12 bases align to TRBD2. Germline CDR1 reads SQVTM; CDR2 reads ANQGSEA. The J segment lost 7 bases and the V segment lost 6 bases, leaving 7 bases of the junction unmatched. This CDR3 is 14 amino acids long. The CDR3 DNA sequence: TGCAGCGTCCTTCGACTAGCGGGGGCGAATGAGCAGTTCTTC. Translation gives CSVLRLAGANEQFF.

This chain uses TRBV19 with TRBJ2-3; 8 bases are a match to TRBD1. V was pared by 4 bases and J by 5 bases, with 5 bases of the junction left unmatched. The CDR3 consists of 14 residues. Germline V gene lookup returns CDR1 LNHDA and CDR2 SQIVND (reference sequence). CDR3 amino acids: CASSTMDRVDTQYF. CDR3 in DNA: TGTGCCAGTAGTACCATGGACAGGGTAGATACGCAGTATTTT.

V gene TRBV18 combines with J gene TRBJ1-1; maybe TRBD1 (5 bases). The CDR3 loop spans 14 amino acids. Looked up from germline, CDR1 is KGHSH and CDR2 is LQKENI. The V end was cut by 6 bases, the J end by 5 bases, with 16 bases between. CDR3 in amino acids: CASSAGGEATEAFF. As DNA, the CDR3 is TGTGCCAGCTCCGCGGGGGGGGAAGCAACTGAAGCTTTCTTT. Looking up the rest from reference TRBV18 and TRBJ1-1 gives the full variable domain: NAGVMQNPRHLVRRRGQEARLRCSPMKGHSHVYWYRQLPEEGLKFMVYLQKENIIDESGMPKERFSAEFPKEGPSILRIQQVVRGDSAAYFCASSAGGEATEAFFGQGTRLTVV.

The CDR3 loop reads CASKDSYEQYF. Written as DNA, the CDR3 is TGTGCCAGCAAGGACTCCTACGAGCAGTACTTC. V is TRBV6-6 and J is TRBJ2-7; no reliable D call. Trimming stripped 7 bases from V and 0 bases from J, with 4 bases between. The CDR3 sequence is 11 residues long. The germline V gene encodes CDR1 MNHNY and CDR2 SVGAGI (reference sequence).

In DNA, the CDR3 is TGTGCCAGCTCATCTCTTGATACGCGGAGTTCGTCCGAGCAGTACTTC. It yields the protein CASSSLDTRSSSEQYF. This sequence joins TRBV18 and TRBJ2-7, with no clear D. CDR3 size: 16 residues. Per germline, CDR1 KGHSH and CDR2 LQKENI. V was clipped by 5 bases and J by 6 bases, with 23 bases between them. The whole variable domain, filled in from reference TRBV18 and TRBJ2-7, reads NAGVMQNPRHLVRRRGQEARLRCSPMKGHSHVYWYRQLPEEGLKFMVYLQKENIIDESGMPKERFSAEFPKEGPSILRIQQVVRGDSAAYFCASSSLDTRSSSEQYFGPGTRLTVT.

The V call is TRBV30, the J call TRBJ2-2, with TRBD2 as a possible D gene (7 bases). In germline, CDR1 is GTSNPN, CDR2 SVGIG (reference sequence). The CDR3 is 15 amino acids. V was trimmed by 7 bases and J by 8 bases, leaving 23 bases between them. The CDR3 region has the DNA TGTGCCTCCCCCTCTCGGGGGGCAGCCGAGGGGGAGCTGTTTTTT. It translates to CASPSRGAAEGELFF.

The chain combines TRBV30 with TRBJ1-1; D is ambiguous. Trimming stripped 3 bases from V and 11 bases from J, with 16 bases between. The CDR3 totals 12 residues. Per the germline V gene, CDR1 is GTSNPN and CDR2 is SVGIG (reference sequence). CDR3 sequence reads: CAWRGLNGRAFF. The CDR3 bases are TGTGCCTGGAGAGGGCTTAATGGGCGGGCTTTCTTT.

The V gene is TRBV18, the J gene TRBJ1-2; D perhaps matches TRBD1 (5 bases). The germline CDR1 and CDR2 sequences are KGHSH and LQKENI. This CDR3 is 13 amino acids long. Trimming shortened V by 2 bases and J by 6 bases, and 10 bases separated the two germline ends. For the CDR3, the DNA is TGTGCCAGCTCACCAGGGCAGGGCGATGGCTACACCTTC. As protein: CASSPGQGDGYTF.

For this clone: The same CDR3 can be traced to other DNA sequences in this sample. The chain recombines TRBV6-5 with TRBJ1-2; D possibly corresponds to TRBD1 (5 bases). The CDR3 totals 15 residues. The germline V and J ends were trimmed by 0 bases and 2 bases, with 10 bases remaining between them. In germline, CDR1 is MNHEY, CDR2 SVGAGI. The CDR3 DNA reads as TGTGCCAGCAGTTACTCTGGCCAGGGAAACTATGGCTACACCTTC. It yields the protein CASSYSGQGNYGYTF.

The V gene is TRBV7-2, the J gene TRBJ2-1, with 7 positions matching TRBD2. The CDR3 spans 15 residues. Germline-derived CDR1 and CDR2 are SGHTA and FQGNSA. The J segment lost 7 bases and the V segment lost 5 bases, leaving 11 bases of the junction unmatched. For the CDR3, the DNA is TGTGCCAGCAGCCCGGCTTGGGGAGGGAATAATGAGCAGTTCTTC. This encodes CASSPAWGGNNEQFF.

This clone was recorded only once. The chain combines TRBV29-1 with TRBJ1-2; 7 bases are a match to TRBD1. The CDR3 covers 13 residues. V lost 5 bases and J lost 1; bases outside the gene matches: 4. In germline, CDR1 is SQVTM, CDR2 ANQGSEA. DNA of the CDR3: TGCAGCGTTAGGAGGGACAGTAACTATGGCTACACCTTC. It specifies CSVRRDSNYGYTF.